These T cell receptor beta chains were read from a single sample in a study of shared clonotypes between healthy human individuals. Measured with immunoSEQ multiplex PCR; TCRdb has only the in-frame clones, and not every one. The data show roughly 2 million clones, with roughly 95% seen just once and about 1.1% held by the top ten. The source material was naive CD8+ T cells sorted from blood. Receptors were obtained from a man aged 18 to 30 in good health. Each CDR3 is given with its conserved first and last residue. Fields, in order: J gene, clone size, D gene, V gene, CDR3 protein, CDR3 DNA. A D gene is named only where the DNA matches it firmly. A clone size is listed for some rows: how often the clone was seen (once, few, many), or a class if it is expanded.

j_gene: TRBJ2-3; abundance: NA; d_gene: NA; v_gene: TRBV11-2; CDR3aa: CASSPILRDTQYF; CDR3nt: TGTGCCAGCAGCCCTATACTGCGGGATACGCAGTATTTT
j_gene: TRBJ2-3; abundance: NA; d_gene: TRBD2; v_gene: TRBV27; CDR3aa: CASSLGTSGGDTQYF; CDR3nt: TGTGCCAGCAGTCTAGGGACTAGCGGGGGCGATACGCAGTATTTT
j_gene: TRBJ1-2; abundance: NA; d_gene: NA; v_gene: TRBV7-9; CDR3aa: CASSLLRDGYTF; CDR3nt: TGTGCCAGCAGCTTATTACGTGATGGCTACACCTTC
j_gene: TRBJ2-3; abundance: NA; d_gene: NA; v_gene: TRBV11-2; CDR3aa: CASTSHGESTDTQYF; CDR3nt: TGTGCCAGCACCTCCCACGGGGAAAGCACAGATACGCAGTATTTT
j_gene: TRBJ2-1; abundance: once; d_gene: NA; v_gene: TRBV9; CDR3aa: CASSVGIGTNEQFF; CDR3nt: TGTGCCAGCAGCGTAGGAATAGGGACGAATGAGCAGTTCTTC
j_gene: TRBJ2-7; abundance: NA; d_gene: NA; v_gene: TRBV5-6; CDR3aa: CASSSGGIYEQYF; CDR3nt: TGTGCCAGCAGCTCTGGGGGAATCTACGAGCAGTACTTC
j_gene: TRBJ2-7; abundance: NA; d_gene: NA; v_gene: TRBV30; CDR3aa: CAWSVLDICYEQYF; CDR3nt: TGTGCCTGGAGTGTACTGGACATCTGCTACGAGCAGTACTTC
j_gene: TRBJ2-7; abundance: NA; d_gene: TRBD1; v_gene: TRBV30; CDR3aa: CAWRHRGVYEQYF; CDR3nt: TGTGCCTGGAGGCACAGGGGGGTATACGAGCAGTACTTC
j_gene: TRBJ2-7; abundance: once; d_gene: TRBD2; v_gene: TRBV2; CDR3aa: CASSLAGESYEQYF; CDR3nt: TGTGCCAGCAGTCTAGCGGGAGAGTCCTACGAGCAGTACTTC
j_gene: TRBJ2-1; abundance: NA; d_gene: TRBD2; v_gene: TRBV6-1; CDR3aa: CASSVRLAGGPRNNEQFF; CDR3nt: TGTGCCAGCAGTGTGCGGCTAGCGGGAGGGCCTAGGAACAATGAGCAGTTCTTC
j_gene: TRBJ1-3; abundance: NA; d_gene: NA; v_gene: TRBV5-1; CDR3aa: CASSTVPGNTIYF; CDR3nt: TGCGCCAGCAGTACAGTCCCTGGAAACACCATATATTTT
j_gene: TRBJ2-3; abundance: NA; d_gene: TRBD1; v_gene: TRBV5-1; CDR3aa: CASSDREGTDTQYF; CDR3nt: TGCGCCAGCAGTGACAGGGAAGGGACAGATACGCAGTATTTT
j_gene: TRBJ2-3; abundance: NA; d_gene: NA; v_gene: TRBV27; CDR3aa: CASSLLNRALDPDTQYF; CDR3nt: TGTGCCAGCAGTTTATTAAACAGGGCTCTAGACCCAGATACGCAGTATTTT
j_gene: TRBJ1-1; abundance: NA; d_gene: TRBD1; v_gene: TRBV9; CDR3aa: CASSGTGEVNTEAFF; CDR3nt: TGTGCCAGCAGCGGTACAGGGGAAGTGAACACTGAAGCTTTCTTT
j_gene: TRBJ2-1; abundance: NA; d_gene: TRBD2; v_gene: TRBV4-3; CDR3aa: CASSQAGLGTYNEQFF; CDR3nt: TGCGCCAGCAGCCAAGCGGGACTAGGGACTTACAATGAGCAGTTCTTC
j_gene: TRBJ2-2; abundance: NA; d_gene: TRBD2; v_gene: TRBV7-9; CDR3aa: CASSPELSGGTGELFF; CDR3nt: TGTGCCAGCAGCCCCGAACTCTCCGGGGGGACCGGGGAGCTGTTTTTT
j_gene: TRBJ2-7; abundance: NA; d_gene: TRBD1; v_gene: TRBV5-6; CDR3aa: CASSFGDSYEQYF; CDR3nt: TGTGCCAGCAGCTTCGGGGACAGCTACGAGCAGTACTTC
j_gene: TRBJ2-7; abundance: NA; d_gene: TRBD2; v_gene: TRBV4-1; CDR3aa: CASSQDRLAGGLAYEQYF; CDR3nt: TGCGCCAGCAGCCAAGATCGTCTAGCGGGAGGGCTGGCCTACGAGCAGTACTTC
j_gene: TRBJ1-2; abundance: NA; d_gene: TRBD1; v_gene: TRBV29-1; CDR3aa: CSVVAGQGAGGYTF; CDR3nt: TGCAGCGTTGTCGCGGGACAGGGGGCCGGTGGCTACACCTTC